This T cell receptor beta chain was sequenced during a study of blood T cell repertoires in COVID-19. Across the study: Whether acute or convalescent, the COVID-19 samples came from the United States, Italy and Spain.

CDR1 MNHEY and CDR2 SMNVEV come from the germline V gene (reference sequence). The ends lost 1 base at V and 7 bases at J; junction bases unmatched: 5. The CDR3 sequence is 14 residues long. Only in-frame clones appear in the TCRdb table, and some are missing; sequencing was by immunoSEQ multiplex PCR. The sample contains 85,000 to 130,000 clones, less than 80% of which appear only once. This chain connects TRBV27 to TRBJ1-2, with 8 bases matching TRBD1. The TCR was taken from an elderly man with COVID-19, enrolled during active disease. The sequencing sample was made of peripheral blood. DNA of the CDR3: TGTGCCAGCAGTTTATACCAGGGGGCGGGTGGCTACACCTTC. Amino acids: CASSLYQGAGGYTF.